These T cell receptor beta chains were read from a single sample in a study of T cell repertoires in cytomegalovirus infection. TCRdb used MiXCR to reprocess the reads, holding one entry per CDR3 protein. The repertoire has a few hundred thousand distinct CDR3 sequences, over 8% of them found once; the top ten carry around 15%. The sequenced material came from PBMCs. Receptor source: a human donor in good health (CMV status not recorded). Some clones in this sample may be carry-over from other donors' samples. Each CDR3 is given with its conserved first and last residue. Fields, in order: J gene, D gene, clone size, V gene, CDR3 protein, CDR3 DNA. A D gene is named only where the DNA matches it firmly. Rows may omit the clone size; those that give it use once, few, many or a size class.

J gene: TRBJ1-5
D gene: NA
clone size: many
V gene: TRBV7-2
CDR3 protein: CASSLASRVMSNQPQHF
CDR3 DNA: TGTGCCAGCAGCTTAGCCTCAAGGGTGATGAGCAATCAGCCCCAGCATTTT

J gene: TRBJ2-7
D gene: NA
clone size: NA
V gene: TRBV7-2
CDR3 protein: CASSLGGPSWYEQYF
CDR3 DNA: TGTGCCAGCAGCTTGGGGGGTCCCTCGTGGTACGAGCAGTACTTC

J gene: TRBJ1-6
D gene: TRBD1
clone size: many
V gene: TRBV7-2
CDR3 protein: CASSLGQVNSPLHF
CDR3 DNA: TGTGCCAGCAGCTTGGGACAGGTTAATTCACCCCTCCACTTT

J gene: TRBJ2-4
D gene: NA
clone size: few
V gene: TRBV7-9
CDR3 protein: CASSLAGSGGLNIQYF
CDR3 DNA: TGTGCCAGCAGCTTAGCGGGCTCAGGGGGACTAAACATTCAGTACTTC

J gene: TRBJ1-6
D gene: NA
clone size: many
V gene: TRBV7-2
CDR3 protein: CASSLGGTNSPLHF
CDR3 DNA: TGTGCCAGCAGCTTGGGGGGGACAAATTCACCCCTCCACTTT

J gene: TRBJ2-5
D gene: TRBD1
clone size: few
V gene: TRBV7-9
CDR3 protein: CASSSGNLNRGKETQYF
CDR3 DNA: TGTGCCAGCAGCTCGGGGAACCTCAACAGGGGGAAAGAGACCCAGTACTTC

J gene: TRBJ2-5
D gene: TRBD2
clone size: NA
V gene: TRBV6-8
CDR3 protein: CASSQGTRTPQYF
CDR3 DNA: TGTGCCAGCTCCCAAGGGACTAGGACTCCCCAGTACTTC

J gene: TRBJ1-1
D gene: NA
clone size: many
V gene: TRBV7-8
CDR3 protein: CASSAGGAEAFF
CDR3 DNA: TGTGCCAGCAGTGCCGGGGGCGCTGAAGCTTTCTTT

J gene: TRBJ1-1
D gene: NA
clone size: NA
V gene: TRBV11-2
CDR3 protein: CASSLDQFDSWGTEAFF
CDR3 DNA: TGTGCCAGCAGCTTAGATCAGTTTGACTCATGGGGCACTGAAGCTTTCTTT

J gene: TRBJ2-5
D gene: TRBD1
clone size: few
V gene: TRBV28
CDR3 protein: CASSFQGGKTQYF
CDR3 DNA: TGTGCCAGCAGTTTCCAAGGGGGCAAGACCCAGTACTTC

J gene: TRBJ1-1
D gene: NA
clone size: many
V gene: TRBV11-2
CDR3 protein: CASTDRAGGDTEAFF
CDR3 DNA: TGTGCCAGCACCGACCGCGCAGGAGGGGACACTGAAGCTTTCTTT

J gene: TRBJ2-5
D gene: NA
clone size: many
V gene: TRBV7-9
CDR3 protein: CASSLGLIQETQYF
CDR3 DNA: TGTGCCAGCAGCCTGGGTCTAATACAAGAGACCCAGTACTTC

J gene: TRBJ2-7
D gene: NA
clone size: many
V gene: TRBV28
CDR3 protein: CASSLLRYEQYF
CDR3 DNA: TGTGCCAGCAGTTTATTACGGTACGAGCAGTACTTC

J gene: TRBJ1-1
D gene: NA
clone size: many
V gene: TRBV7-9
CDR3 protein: CASSSFSSGLEAFF
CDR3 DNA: TGTGCCAGCAGCTCCTTCTCTTCGGGGCTGGAAGCTTTCTTT

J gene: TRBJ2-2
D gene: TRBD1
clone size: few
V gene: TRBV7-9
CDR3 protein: CASSLSGQGTGNTGELFF
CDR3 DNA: TGTGCCAGCAGCTTGTCGGGCCAAGGGACAGGGAACACCGGGGAGCTGTTTTTT

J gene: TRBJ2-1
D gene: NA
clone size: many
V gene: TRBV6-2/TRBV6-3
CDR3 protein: CASSYRGASSYNEQFF
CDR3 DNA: TGTGCCAGCAGTTACAGGGGTGCGAGCTCCTACAATGAGCAGTTCTTC

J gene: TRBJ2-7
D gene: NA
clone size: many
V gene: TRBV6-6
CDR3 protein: CASNRDSIYEQYF
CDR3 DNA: TGTGCCAGTAATAGGGACTCCATCTACGAGCAGTACTTC

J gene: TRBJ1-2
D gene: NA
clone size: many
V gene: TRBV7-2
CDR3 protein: CASSFSDLGYTF
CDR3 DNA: TGTGCCAGCAGCTTTTCCGACCTTGGCTACACCTTC

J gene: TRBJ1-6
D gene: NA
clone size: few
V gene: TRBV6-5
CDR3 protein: CASAGSGVNSPLHF
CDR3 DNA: TGTGCCAGCGCCGGGTCTGGCGTTAATTCACCCCTCCACTTT

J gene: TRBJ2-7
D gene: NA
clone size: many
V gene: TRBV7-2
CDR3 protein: CASSLGRGSPPYEQYF
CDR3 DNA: TGTGCCAGCAGCTTAGGTCGGGGTAGCCCTCCCTACGAGCAGTACTTC

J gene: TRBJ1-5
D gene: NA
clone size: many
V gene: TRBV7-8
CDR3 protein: CASSLTSLVVASNQPQHF
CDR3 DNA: TGTGCCAGCAGCTTAACGTCTCTAGTGGTCGCAAGCAATCAGCCCCAGCATTTT

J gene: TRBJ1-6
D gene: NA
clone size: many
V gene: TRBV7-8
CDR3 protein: CASSLAGQGGNSPLHF
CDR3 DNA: TGTGCCAGCAGCTTAGCGGGGCAGGGAGGTAATTCACCCCTCCACTTT

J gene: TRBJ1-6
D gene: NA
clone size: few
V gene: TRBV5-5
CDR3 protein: CASTLDNSPLHF
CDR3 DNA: TGTGCCAGCACCTTGGATAATTCACCCCTCCACTTT

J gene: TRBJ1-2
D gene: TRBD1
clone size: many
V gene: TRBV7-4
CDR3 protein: CASSPMGTVYGYTF
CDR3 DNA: TGTGCCAGCAGCCCTATGGGGACAGTCTATGGCTACACCTTC

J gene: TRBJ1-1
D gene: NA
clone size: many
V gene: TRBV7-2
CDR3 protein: CASSLMRTNTEAFF
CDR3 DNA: TGTGCCAGCAGCTTAATGAGGACGAACACTGAAGCTTTCTTT

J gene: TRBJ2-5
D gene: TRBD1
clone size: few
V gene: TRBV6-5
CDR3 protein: CASSDRGQETQYF
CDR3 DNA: TGTGCCAGCAGCGACAGGGGTCAAGAGACCCAGTACTTC

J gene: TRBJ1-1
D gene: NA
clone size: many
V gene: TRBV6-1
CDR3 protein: CASSDSLARAFF
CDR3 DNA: TGTGCCAGCAGTGATAGTTTGGCGAGAGCTTTCTTT

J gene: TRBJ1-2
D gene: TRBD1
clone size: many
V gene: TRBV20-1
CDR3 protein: CSARDQTGGSYGYTF
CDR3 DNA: TGCAGTGCTAGAGATCAGACAGGGGGCAGCTATGGCTACACCTTC

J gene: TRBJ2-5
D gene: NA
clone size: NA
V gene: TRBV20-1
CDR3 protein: CSAILRRQETQYF
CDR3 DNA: TGCAGTGCTATACTCCGGCGGCAAGAGACCCAGTACTTC